Listed here is a single T cell receptor (beta chain). This sample was taken from a study of blood T cell repertoires in COVID-19. Study-wide background: Samples of COVID-19 (acute and convalescent) were obtained from the United States, Italy and Spain.

CDR3 size: 16 residues. Germline CDR1 LGHNA, CDR2 YNFKEQ. Trimming removed 2 bases from V and 7 bases from J; junction bases left unmatched: 9. In the source study's methods: The authors estimated nucleated cell counts from reference gene primer amplification. Assay used: immunoSEQ multiplex PCR; TCRdb lists only in-frame clones, some missing. D and trimming were read from the DNA, whereas the V and J calls and clone size are those reported in that table. The sample lists around 130,000 clones; approximately 86% were seen once. This sequence was found in a woman between 50 and 59 years old who had recovered from COVID-19. The chain recombines TRBV4-2 with TRBJ2-1, with 9 bases identical to TRBD1. Sequencing was done on a sample of peripheral blood. The CDR3, as DNA: TGTGCCAGCAGCCAACCCCCCGGGACAGGGCTAAATGAGCAGTTCTTC. The encoded protein is CASSQPPGTGLNEQFF.